The next 10 T cell receptor beta chains were all read from a single sample in a study of blood T cell repertoires in COVID-19. Method: immunoSEQ multiplex PCR; TCRdb's copy keeps in-frame clones and lacks some. Seen here are over 130,000 clones, over 65% observed once, and the top ten hold approximately 17%. What was sequenced was peripheral blood. Source of these receptors: a man in his forties or fifties with acute or convalescent COVID-19.

This clone was seen many times. The genes are TRBV6-1 and TRBJ2-7, with a possible D match to TRBD2 (5 bases). CDR1 and CDR2 (germline): MNHNS, SASEGT. V was shortened by 1 base and J by 5 bases, with 9 bases between the two germline ends. The CDR3 covers 13 residues. The CDR3 DNA reads as TGTGCCAGCAGTGAAGTTCCGGGAAACGAGCAGTACTTC. Its translation: CASSEVPGNEQYF.

The chain joins TRBV5-1 to TRBJ2-1; D is perhaps TRBD2 (6 bases). Trimming pared 0 bases from V and 6 bases from J, leaving 10 bases between. CDR1 is SGHRS and CDR2 is YFSETQ in the germline V gene. The CDR3 contains 14 residues. The CDR3 protein is CASSLGGLFNEQFF. The DNA for the CDR3 is TGCGCCAGCAGCTTGGGGGGACTGTTCAATGAGCAGTTCTTC.

This sequence joins TRBV3-1 (or the pseudogene TRBV3-2) and TRBJ1-4; TRBD1 matches at 7 bases. With V trimmed by 2 bases and J by 13 bases, 4 bases remained unmatched. CDR1 LGHDT and CDR2 YNNKEL come from the germline V gene (reference sequence). The CDR3 runs 12 residues. The CDR3 spells CASSQHDRALFF. The DNA for the CDR3 is TGTGCCAGCAGCCAACACGACAGGGCACTGTTTTTT.

The count of this clone is one. V gene TRBV2 combines with J gene TRBJ2-4, with D unresolved. The CDR3 runs 15 residues. V was trimmed by 4 bases and J by 0 bases, leaving 10 bases between them. Germline V gives CDR1 SNHLY, CDR2 FYNNEI. The CDR3 nucleotides are TGTGCCAGCAGTGGCTCTGCTACAGCCAAAAACATTCAGTACTTC. It codes for CASSGSATAKNIQYF. Variable domain in full (rest from reference TRBV2 and TRBJ2-4): EPEVTQTPSHQVTQMGQEVILRCVPISNHLYFYWYRQILGQKVEFLVSFYNNEISEKSEIFDDQFSVERPDGSNFTLKIRSTKLEDSAMYFCASSGSATAKNIQYFGAGTRLSVL.

The V gene is TRBV7-6, the J gene TRBJ1-3; TRBD1 matches 8 bases. The V gene end was trimmed by 6 bases and the J gene end by 4 bases; junction bases not matched to a gene: 11. This CDR3 is 16 amino acids long. Germline-derived CDR1 and CDR2 are SGHVS and FNYEAQ. CDR3 amino acids: CASSSITGTGGNTIYF. CDR3 nucleotide sequence: TGTGCCAGCAGTTCCATTACCGGGACAGGAGGAAACACCATATATTTT.

CDR3 bases: TGCGCCAGCAGCCTGGAGGGGGCCGGCTTCTATGGCTACACCTTC. As protein: CASSLEGAGFYGYTF. The V gene is TRBV5-1, the J gene TRBJ1-2; 7 bases are shared with TRBD1. The length of the CDR3 is 15 residues. CDR1 is SGHRS and CDR2 is YFSETQ in the germline V gene. V was clipped by 4 bases and J by 4 bases; unmatched bases: 10.

This sequence joins TRBV20-1 and TRBJ2-1; D gene ambiguous. Germline assignment: CDR1 DFQATT and CDR2 SNEGSKA (reference sequence). Between the trimmed V and J ends, which lost 3 bases and 7 bases, there was a span of 16 bases. This CDR3 spans 14 amino acids. As DNA, the CDR3 is TGCAGTGCTAGTGAGCCCGGTCCTGGTAATGAGCAGTTCTTC. Amino acids: CSASEPGPGNEQFF.

The rearrangement links TRBV28 to TRBJ1-4; 7 bases fit TRBD1. J lost 4 bases, V lost 3 bases, and 8 bases had no gene match. CDR1 is MDHEN and CDR2 is SYDVKM in the germline V gene. This CDR3 has 16 amino acids. In DNA form, the CDR3 reads TGTGCCAGCAGTTTTCAAGCAGGGGGAAATAATGAAAAACTGTTTTTT. Its protein is CASSFQAGGNNEKLFF.

The chain links TRBV7-9 to TRBJ1-6; the match to TRBD1 covers 9 bases. In germline, CDR1 is SEHNR, CDR2 FQNEAQ (reference sequence). Losses at the gene ends were 4 bases for V and 8 bases for J; bases not matched to a gene: 9. There are 16 residues in the CDR3. Here the CDR3 reads CASSSGQGLDYSPLHF. The CDR3 DNA sequence: TGTGCCAGCAGCTCGGGACAGGGCCTGGACTATTCACCCCTCCACTTT.

This clone has just a few counts. The chain has TRBV28 and TRBJ2-5; D might be TRBD2 (6 bases). The CDR3 runs 13 residues. In germline, CDR1 is MDHEN, CDR2 SYDVKM. With 3 bases removed from V and 4 bases from J, the gap between germline ends came to 9 bases. The CDR3 reads CASSLGGGETQYF. The CDR3 nucleotides are TGTGCCAGCAGTTTGGGAGGCGGAGAGACCCAGTACTTC.